The subject of this entry is one T cell receptor beta chain. This sample is part of a study of T cell responses to AZD1222 COVID-19 vaccine. Assay: immunoSEQ multiplex PCR; the TCRdb copy retains only in-frame clones and omits some. The data show 70,000 to 95,000 clones, around 84% seen once. Sample: peripheral blood, taken on day 0 of AZD1222 vaccination. This TCR derives from an adult in good health.

CDR3 nucleotide sequence: TGTGCCAGCTCAGCACTCGAAACAAAACCGGGACAGAAGGCCTATGGCTACACCTTC. This gives the protein CASSALETKPGQKAYGYTF. The chain employs TRBV18 and TRBJ1-2, with TRBD1 matching over 7 bases. This CDR3 has 19 amino acids. V was clipped by 5 bases and J by 4 bases; unmatched bases: 22. Looked up from germline, CDR1 is KGHSH and CDR2 is LQKENI.